Presented here are 21 T cell receptor beta chains from one specimen sequenced in a study of blood T cell repertoires in COVID-19. Sequencing used immunoSEQ multiplex PCR; TCRdb keeps in-frame clones, though not all of them. The sample records 300,000 to 500,000 clones, around nine tenths being singletons. Sequencing was done on a sample of PBMCs or T cells enriched from blood (not recorded which). The receptors stem from a woman in her twenties or thirties with acute COVID-19.

The sample holds a few counts of this clone. The V gene is TRBV24-1, the J gene TRBJ2-7; the D is unclear. This CDR3 region has 11 residues. Germline CDR1 and CDR2: KGHDR and SFDVKD. The V end was cut by 4 bases, the J end by 4 bases, with 4 bases between. The CDR3 DNA reads as TGTGCCACCAGTGACGTGTACGAGCAGTACTTC. Translating gives CATSDVYEQYF.

This sequence joins TRBV6-5 and TRBJ1-3; TRBD1 agrees at 8 bases. Germline V gene data show CDR1 as MNHEY and CDR2 as SVGAGI. This CDR3 has 15 residues. J was trimmed by 2 bases and V by 6 bases; bases with no gene match: 6. The CDR3 bases are TGTGCCAGCAGCCCCACGGACAGGGCTGGAAACACCATATATTTT. It is translated as CASSPTDRAGNTIYF.

This chain connects TRBV4-1 to TRBJ1-1; maybe TRBD1 (5 bases). The CDR3 covers 17 residues. Trimming took off 1 base at V and 0 bases at J, with 15 bases between the two ends. Germline V gives CDR1 MGHRA, CDR2 YSYEKL. The CDR3 DNA sequence: TGCGCCAGCAGCCAAGGGAATCGGGACTTCTTGAACACTGAAGCTTTCTTT. This sequence encodes CASSQGNRDFLNTEAFF.

This chain uses TRBV18 with TRBJ2-7; 12 nucleotides agree with TRBD1. Looked up from germline, CDR1 is KGHSH and CDR2 is LQKENI. This CDR3 region has 15 residues. V lost 6 bases and J lost 4; bases outside the gene matches: 7. CDR3 loop: CASSLRDRGQYEQYF. In nucleotides, the CDR3 is TGTGCCAGCTCTCTCCGGGACAGGGGGCAATACGAGCAGTACTTC.

The chain has TRBV6-1 and TRBJ1-1; TRBD1 matches at 8 bases. Trimming at V came to 4 bases and at J to 6 bases, leaving 19 bases not matched to a gene. This CDR3 contains 18 residues. The germline gives CDR1 MNHNS, CDR2 SASEGT. The CDR3 is CASSARGPRQGIKPEAFF. In DNA form, the CDR3 reads TGTGCCAGCAGTGCGAGGGGACCGCGACAGGGGATAAAGCCTGAAGCTTTCTTT.

The V call is TRBV20-1, the J call TRBJ1-5, with D maybe TRBD1 (6 bases). V dropped 3 bases and J dropped 1 base, with 16 bases sitting between them. Germline V gives CDR1 DFQATT, CDR2 SNEGSKA (reference sequence). The CDR3 extends over 16 amino acids. The DNA for the CDR3 is TGCAGTGCTAGTAGGGGGACATCGGACAGCAATCAGCCCCAGCATTTT. Its translation: CSASRGTSDSNQPQHF.

This sequence joins TRBV5-1 and TRBJ2-3; a possible D gene is TRBD2 (5 bases). Germline lookup yields CDR1 SGHRS and CDR2 YFSETQ. The CDR3 length is 15 residues. The germline V and J ends were trimmed by 4 bases and 0 bases, with 12 bases remaining between them. The CDR3 DNA reads TGCGCCAGCAGCGCCGGGATTTTGAGCACAGATACGCAGTATTTT. The encoded protein is CASSAGILSTDTQYF.

This clone appeared many times. The chain joins TRBV7-9 to TRBJ2-7, with 13 nucleotides matching TRBD2. In germline, CDR1 is SEHNR, CDR2 FQNEAQ (reference sequence). The CDR3 is 17 amino acids. The junction had 7 bases not matched to a gene; V was cut back by 5 bases and J by 0 bases. The CDR3 sequence is CASSAYTSGGASYEQYF. The CDR3 DNA follows: TGTGCCAGCAGCGCCTATACTAGCGGGGGGGCCTCCTACGAGCAGTACTTC.

The chain couples TRBV20-1 to TRBJ2-2; maybe TRBD1 (5 bases). Germline V gene data show CDR1 as DFQATT and CDR2 as SNEGSKA (reference sequence). The CDR3 is 15 amino acids. V shed 3 bases and J shed 5 bases, with 16 bases lying between them. The CDR3 nucleotides read TGCAGTGCTAGTCTTCCAGGACAACCGACCGGGGAGCTGTTTTTT. Encoded protein: CSASLPGQPTGELFF.

This clone was seen only a few times. The V gene is TRBV4-1, the J gene TRBJ1-6; unclear D gene. This CDR3 is 13 amino acids long. V lost 2 bases and J lost 13, with 12 bases in between. Germline V gives CDR1 MGHRA, CDR2 YSYEKL. The CDR3 DNA sequence: TGCGCCAGCAGCCAACGGGGTACTGGGCCCCTCCACTTT. Translated: CASSQRGTGPLHF.

V and J are TRBV7-9 and TRBJ2-3; no definite D call. Trimming took off 4 bases at V and 7 bases at J, with 6 bases between the two ends. CDR1 SEHNR and CDR2 FQNEAQ come from the germline V gene (reference sequence). There are 11 residues in the CDR3. The CDR3 spells CASSSQYTQYF. The CDR3 DNA follows: TGTGCCAGCAGCTCCCAATATACGCAGTATTTT.

The rearrangement links TRBV7-2 to TRBJ2-7, with 8 positions matching TRBD1. The CDR3 spans 16 residues. Germline CDR1 is SGHTA and CDR2 is FQGNSA. V was pared by 3 bases and J by 7 bases, with 14 bases of the junction left unmatched. CDR3 sequence: CASSFRQGSGSDEQYF. The CDR3 coding sequence is TGTGCCAGCAGCTTCAGACAGGGGTCCGGGTCTGATGAGCAGTACTTC.

This chain uses TRBV12-3 or TRBV12-4 with TRBJ1-1; D remains unclear. V lost 6 bases to trimming and J lost 9 bases, with 17 bases between them. The CDR3 loop spans 13 amino acids. In nucleotides, the CDR3 is TGTGCCAGCAGGATTACCGGGGTATCTAAAGCTTTCTTT. It is translated as CASRITGVSKAFF.

CDR3 protein: CASKVQGGKNTEAFF. In DNA form, the CDR3 reads TGTGCCAGCAAGGTGCAGGGTGGTAAGAACACTGAAGCTTTCTTT. The chain links TRBV6-5 to TRBJ1-1; TRBD1 is a possible D gene (5 bases). V lost 7 bases and J lost 1, with 16 bases in between. CDR3 length equals 15 residues. Germline CDR1 is MNHEY and CDR2 is SVGAGI.

CDR3 coding DNA: TGTGCCAGCAGCTCATACAGGTTACCGGGTGAAGCTTTCTTT. This gives the protein CASSSYRLPGEAFF. V is TRBV7-9 and J is TRBJ1-1; perhaps TRBD1 as D (5 bases). Germline lookup yields CDR1 SEHNR and CDR2 FQNEAQ (reference sequence). The V end lost 4 bases, the J end lost 7 bases, and 16 bases lay between the germline ends. The CDR3 length is 14 residues.

With regard to this clone: Germline and junction disagree at one end, which may indicate a read error. The chain couples TRBV4-1 to TRBJ2-7; TRBD2 agrees at 9 bases. The CDR3 extends over 18 amino acids. Germline values: CDR1 MGHRA, CDR2 YSYEKL. CDR3 in amino acids: CASSQPVLWRLAVYAQYF. The CDR3 nucleotides are TGCGCCAGCAGCCAACCGGTTCTGTGGCGACTAGCGGTCTACGCGCAGTACTTC.

J is TRBJ1-1 and V is TRBV7-9, with 7 bases identical to TRBD1. V trimming: 8 bases; J trimming: 0 bases; junction bases outside the gene matches: 12. This CDR3 contains 16 residues. CDR1 and CDR2 from the germline V gene are SEHNR and FQNEAQ (reference sequence). The CDR3 is CASSATGNGMNTEAFF. The CDR3 bases are TGTGCCAGCTCGGCGACAGGGAATGGGATGAACACTGAAGCTTTCTTT.

This chain joins TRBV5-1 and TRBJ2-3; D perhaps matches TRBD1 (5 bases). The CDR3 runs 15 residues. Germline lookup yields CDR1 SGHRS and CDR2 YFSETQ. V was shortened by 4 bases and J by 6 bases, with 18 bases between the two germline ends. The CDR3 protein is CASSPGIRDADTQYF. CDR3 in DNA: TGCGCCAGCAGCCCAGGGATCCGCGACGCGGATACGCAGTATTTT.

This clone was counted once. The chain links TRBV19 to TRBJ1-5, with a possible D match to TRBD1 (5 bases). The germline V gene encodes CDR1 LNHDA and CDR2 SQIVND (reference sequence). V gave up 9 bases and J gave up 0 bases, with 15 bases separating them. The CDR3 runs 15 residues. The CDR3 DNA reads TGTGCCAGCCAAATCACAGGTTATAGCAATCAGCCCCAGCATTTT. The encoded protein is CASQITGYSNQPQHF.

V gene TRBV5-1 combines with J gene TRBJ1-4; D is uncertain. This CDR3 spans 16 amino acids. Germline V CDR1 and CDR2: SGHRS, YFSETQ. V lost 0 bases, J lost 7 bases, and 16 bases lay in between. This CDR3 reads CASSLDGGAGGEKLFF. CDR3 sequence (DNA): TGCGCCAGCAGCTTGGACGGTGGTGCGGGAGGTGAAAAACTGTTTTTT.

The CDR3: CASSPTPGQGPNEQFF. For the CDR3, the DNA is TGCGCCAGCAGCCCAACTCCGGGACAGGGGCCCAATGAGCAGTTCTTC. This sequence joins TRBV5-1 and TRBJ2-1, with TRBD1 identical over 10 bases. Germline V gene sequence: CDR1 SGHRS, CDR2 YFSETQ. V shed 4 bases and J 6 bases; nucleotides not matched to a gene: 10. The CDR3 extends over 16 amino acids.